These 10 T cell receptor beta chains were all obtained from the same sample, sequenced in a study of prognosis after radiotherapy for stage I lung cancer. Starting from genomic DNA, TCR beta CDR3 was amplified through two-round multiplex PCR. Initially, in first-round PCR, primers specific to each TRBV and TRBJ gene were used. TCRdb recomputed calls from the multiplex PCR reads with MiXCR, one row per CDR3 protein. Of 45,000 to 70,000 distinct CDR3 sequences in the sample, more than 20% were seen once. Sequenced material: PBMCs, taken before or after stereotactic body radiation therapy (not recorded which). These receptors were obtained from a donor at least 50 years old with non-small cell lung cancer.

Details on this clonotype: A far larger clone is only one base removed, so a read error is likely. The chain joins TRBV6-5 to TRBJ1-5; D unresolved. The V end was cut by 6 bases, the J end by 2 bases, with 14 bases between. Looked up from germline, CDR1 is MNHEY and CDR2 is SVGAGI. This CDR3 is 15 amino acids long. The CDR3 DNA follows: TGTGCCAGCAGACCCGCGGGAGCGGGCAATCAGCCCCAGCATTTT. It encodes CASRPAGAGNQPQHF.

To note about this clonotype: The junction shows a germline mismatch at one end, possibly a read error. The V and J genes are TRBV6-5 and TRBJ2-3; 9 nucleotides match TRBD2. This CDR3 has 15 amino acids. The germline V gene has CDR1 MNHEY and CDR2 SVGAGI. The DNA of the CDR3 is TGTGCCAGAAGCCCCGGACTAGCGAGCACAGATACGCGGTATTTT. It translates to CARSPGLASTDTRYF.

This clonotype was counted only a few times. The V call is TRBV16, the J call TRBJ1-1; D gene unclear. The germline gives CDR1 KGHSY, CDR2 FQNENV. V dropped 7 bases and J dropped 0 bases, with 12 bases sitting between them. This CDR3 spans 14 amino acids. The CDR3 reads CASTRGGMNTEAFF. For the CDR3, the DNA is TGTGCCAGCACTCGGGGAGGAATGAACACTGAAGCTTTCTTT. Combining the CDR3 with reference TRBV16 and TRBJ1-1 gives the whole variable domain GEEVAQTPKHLVRGEGQKAKLYCAPIKGHSYVFWYQQVLKNEFKFLISFQNENVFDETGMPKERFSAKCLPNSPCSLEIQATKLEDSAVYFCASTRGGMNTEAFFGQGTRLTVV.

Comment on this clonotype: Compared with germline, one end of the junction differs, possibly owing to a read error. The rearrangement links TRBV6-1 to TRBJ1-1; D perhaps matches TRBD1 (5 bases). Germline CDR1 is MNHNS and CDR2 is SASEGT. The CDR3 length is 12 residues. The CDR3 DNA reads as TGTGACAGCAGCCCGGGACTTGTAGAGCAGTACTTT. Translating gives CDSSPGLVEQYF.

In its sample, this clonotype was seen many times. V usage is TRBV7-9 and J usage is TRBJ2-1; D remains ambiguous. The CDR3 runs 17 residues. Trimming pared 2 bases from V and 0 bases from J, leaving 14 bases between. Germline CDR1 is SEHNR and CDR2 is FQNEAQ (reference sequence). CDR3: CASSLHAGRSSYNEQFF. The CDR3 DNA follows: TGTGCCAGCAGCTTACACGCAGGCCGAAGCTCCTACAATGAGCAGTTCTTC.

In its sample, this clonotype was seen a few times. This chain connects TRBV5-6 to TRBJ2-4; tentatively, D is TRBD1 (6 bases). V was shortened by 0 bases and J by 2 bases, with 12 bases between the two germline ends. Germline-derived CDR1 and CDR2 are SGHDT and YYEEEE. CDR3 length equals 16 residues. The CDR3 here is CASSLAGERTKNIQYF. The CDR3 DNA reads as TGTGCCAGCAGCTTGGCAGGGGAGAGGACCAAAAACATTCAGTACTTC.

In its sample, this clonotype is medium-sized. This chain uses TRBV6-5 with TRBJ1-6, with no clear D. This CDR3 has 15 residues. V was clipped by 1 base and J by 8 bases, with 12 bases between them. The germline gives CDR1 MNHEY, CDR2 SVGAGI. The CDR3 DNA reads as TGTGCCAGCAGTTACTGGGCGGACGGGCATTCACCCCTCCACTTT. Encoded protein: CASSYWADGHSPLHF.

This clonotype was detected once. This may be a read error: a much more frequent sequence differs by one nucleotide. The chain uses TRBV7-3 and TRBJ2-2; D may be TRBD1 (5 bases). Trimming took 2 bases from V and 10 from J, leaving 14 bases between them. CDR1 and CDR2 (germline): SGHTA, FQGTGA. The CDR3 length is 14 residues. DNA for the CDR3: TGTGCCAGCAGCTTAGCGGTGGGGCCCGTGGAGCTGTTTTTT. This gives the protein CASSLAVGPVELFF.

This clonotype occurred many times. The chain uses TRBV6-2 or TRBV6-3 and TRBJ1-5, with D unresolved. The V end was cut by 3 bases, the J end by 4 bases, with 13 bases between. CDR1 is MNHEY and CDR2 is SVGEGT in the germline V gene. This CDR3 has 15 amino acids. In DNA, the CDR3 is TGTGCCAGCAGTTATGACTTCATCAGGAATCAGCCCCAGCATTTT. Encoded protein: CASSYDFIRNQPQHF.

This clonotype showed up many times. In DNA form, the CDR3 reads TGTGCCAGCAGCTTAGAGGGGTGGAATGAAAAACTGTTTTTT. Amino acids: CASSLEGWNEKLFF. The genes are TRBV7-2 and TRBJ1-4; weak D call: TRBD1 (5 bases). V shed 1 base and J shed 5 bases, with 8 bases lying between them. This CDR3 is built from 14 residues. The germline gives CDR1 SGHTA, CDR2 FQGNSA. Full variable domain (rest looked up from reference TRBV7-2 and TRBJ1-4): GAGVSQSPSNKVTEKGKDVELRCDPISGHTALYWYRQSLGQGLEFLIYFQGNSAPDKSGLPSDRFSAERTGGSVSTLTIQRTQQEDSAVYLCASSLEGWNEKLFFGSGTQLSVL.